This T cell receptor beta chain was identified in a study of monozygotic twins with inflammatory bowel disease. Study-level points and caveats: The study supported no single strong signal or clonotype linked to IBD. Clonotype sharing was lower in IBD patients than healthy twins, most markedly with disease activity.

A word on this clonotype: Its antigen is still unknown.

From the 5' RACE reads, TCRdb lists one entry per CDR3 protein and no DNA. The sample's table shows around 380,000 distinct CDR3 sequences. Looked up from germline, CDR1 is SEHNR and CDR2 is FQNEAQ (reference sequence). The CDR3 has 15 amino acids. J is TRBJ2-5 and V is TRBV7-9; the D gene TCRdb calls, TRBD2, cannot be checked with no DNA. Sequenced sample: blood. The sequence came from a human donor with ulcerative colitis or Crohn's disease, or a healthy co-twin of an affected twin (not recorded which). CDR3 protein: CASSDLAGAAETQYF.